This TCR beta chain was retrieved from a study of monozygotic twins with inflammatory bowel disease. Study-wide points: Healthy co-twins had higher TCRbeta inverse Simpson diversity than their IBD twins.

On this clonotype: What it binds is unknown.

The CDR3 has 14 amino acids. The germline V gene encodes CDR1 MNHNS and CDR2 SASEGT. The template switching step added UMIs that contained a 6-nucleotide sample barcode. TCRdb re-called the 5' RACE reads; one entry per CDR3 protein, DNA not given. This sample's clone table lists 400,000 or so distinct CDR3 sequences. The chain is built from TRBV6-1 and TRBJ1-2. The TCR comes from a human donor with ulcerative colitis or Crohn's disease, or a healthy co-twin of an affected twin (not recorded which). The sequenced sample consisted of blood. The CDR3: CASSRLVSNYGYTF.